This is a list of T cell receptor beta chains from one sample in a study of T cell responses to AZD1222 COVID-19 vaccine. This table comes from immunoSEQ multiplex PCR, and its TCRdb copy is limited to in-frame clones, with some not included. The data contain 150,000 to 200,000 clones, just over 85% of them singletons. The sample in question was peripheral blood, obtained 28 days after the second AZD1222 dose. Receptors originate from an adult who received the AZD1222 COVID-19 vaccine. Both conserved end residues are part of each CDR3. The D gene is left open where the match is weak. The listing skips clone size in some rows; elsewhere it reads once, few, many or a size class.

J gene: TRBJ2-5
D gene: TRBD2
clone size: .
V gene: TRBV28
CDR3 DNA: TGTGCCAGCAGTCTTTCGAAAGGACTAGGGACGTTACAAGAGACCCAGTACTTC
CDR3 protein: CASSLSKGLGTLQETQYF

J gene: TRBJ1-2
D gene: .
clone size: few
V gene: TRBV14
CDR3 DNA: TGTGCCAGCAGCCCGAATAACTATGGCTACACCTTC
CDR3 protein: CASSPNNYGYTF

J gene: TRBJ1-2
D gene: TRBD1
clone size: .
V gene: TRBV29-1
CDR3 DNA: TGCAGCGTTCGCCCTACAGGGGCAGATGGCTACACCTTC
CDR3 protein: CSVRPTGADGYTF

J gene: TRBJ1-2
D gene: .
clone size: .
V gene: TRBV5-1
CDR3 DNA: TGCGCCAGCAGCTTGGGAAAGGGGACGAGCTACACCTTC
CDR3 protein: CASSLGKGTSYTF

J gene: TRBJ1-5
D gene: .
clone size: .
V gene: TRBV7-9
CDR3 DNA: TGTGCCAGCAGCTTAGATGGGAAGAGCAATCAGCCCCAGCATTTT
CDR3 protein: CASSLDGKSNQPQHF

J gene: TRBJ1-2
D gene: .
clone size: .
V gene: TRBV29-1
CDR3 DNA: TGCAGCGTTGACCAGGGTACCGGTGGCTACACCTTC
CDR3 protein: CSVDQGTGGYTF

J gene: TRBJ1-2
D gene: TRBD1
clone size: .
V gene: TRBV5-4
CDR3 DNA: TGTGCCAGCACCACTCCCGGGACAGGGCATGGCTACACCTTC
CDR3 protein: CASTTPGTGHGYTF

J gene: TRBJ2-7
D gene: .
clone size: few
V gene: TRBV5-1
CDR3 DNA: TGCGCCAGCAGCTTGGGGCAGGGAGCCTACGAGCAGTACTTC
CDR3 protein: CASSLGQGAYEQYF

J gene: TRBJ2-3
D gene: TRBD2
clone size: .
V gene: TRBV5-3
CDR3 DNA: TGTGCCAGAAGTTCATCAGCGGGGGGGCTAGACCATACGCAGTATTTT
CDR3 protein: CARSSSAGGLDHTQYF

J gene: TRBJ1-1
D gene: .
clone size: .
V gene: TRBV29-1
CDR3 DNA: TGCAGCGTTGAAGCCCACCCAGGGGTGAACACTGAAGCTTTCTTT
CDR3 protein: CSVEAHPGVNTEAFF

J gene: TRBJ2-3
D gene: TRBD2
clone size: .
V gene: TRBV7-8
CDR3 DNA: TGTGCCAGCAGCTTGCTAGCGGGGGGGGAAAGCACAGATACGCAGTATTTT
CDR3 protein: CASSLLAGGESTDTQYF

J gene: TRBJ1-1
D gene: .
clone size: once
V gene: TRBV19
CDR3 DNA: TGTGCCAGTAGTCCGGACACCCAGAACACTGAAGCTTTCTTT
CDR3 protein: CASSPDTQNTEAFF

J gene: TRBJ1-1
D gene: TRBD1
clone size: once
V gene: TRBV15
CDR3 DNA: TGTGCCACCAGCAGAGATGGGTCCAGGGGGTTCGAGGAAGCTTTCTTT
CDR3 protein: CATSRDGSRGFEEAFF

J gene: TRBJ2-7
D gene: .
clone size: .
V gene: TRBV6-5
CDR3 DNA: TGTGCCAGCAGGCCACAGGGCTCCTACGAGCAGTACTTC
CDR3 protein: CASRPQGSYEQYF

J gene: TRBJ2-3
D gene: .
clone size: .
V gene: TRBV12-5
CDR3 DNA: TGTGCTAGTGGTTTGGTTAGGGGGAGAGATACGCAGTATTTT
CDR3 protein: CASGLVRGRDTQYF

J gene: TRBJ2-7
D gene: TRBD1
clone size: once
V gene: TRBV3-1/TRBV3-2
CDR3 DNA: TGTGCCAGCAGCCACCTTACAGGGGCGCGGTACTTC
CDR3 protein: CASSHLTGARYF

J gene: TRBJ2-5
D gene: .
clone size: .
V gene: TRBV5-4
CDR3 DNA: TGTGCCAGCAGCTTGGTTGCAGGGGCCCAAGGAGGAGAGACCCAGTACTTC
CDR3 protein: CASSLVAGAQGGETQYF

J gene: TRBJ2-5
D gene: TRBD1
clone size: .
V gene: TRBV7-6
CDR3 DNA: TGTGCCAGCAGCCCTGGGACAGGGGTAATGGAGACCCAGTACTTC
CDR3 protein: CASSPGTGVMETQYF

J gene: TRBJ1-2
D gene: .
clone size: .
V gene: TRBV18
CDR3 DNA: TGTGCCAGCTCACCGTACAAGTCAGGGGCGGCCTATGGCTACACCTTC
CDR3 protein: CASSPYKSGAAYGYTF

J gene: TRBJ1-2
D gene: .
clone size: .
V gene: TRBV6-1
CDR3 DNA: TGTGCCAGCAGTGAATATTCTCGCGAAGATGGCTACACCTTC
CDR3 protein: CASSEYSREDGYTF

J gene: TRBJ2-1
D gene: TRBD2
clone size: .
V gene: TRBV19
CDR3 DNA: TGTGCCAGTAGTCCTAGCGGGGGCCTCTACAATGAGCAGTTCTTC
CDR3 protein: CASSPSGGLYNEQFF

J gene: TRBJ1-2
D gene: TRBD1
clone size: .
V gene: TRBV18
CDR3 DNA: TGTGCCAGCTCACCGGGACAGGGGTCTCCTGAAGGCTACACCTTC
CDR3 protein: CASSPGQGSPEGYTF

J gene: TRBJ2-7
D gene: .
clone size: once
V gene: TRBV9
CDR3 DNA: TGTGCCAGCAGCCGTCAGTTTTCCTCCTACGAGCAGTACTTC
CDR3 protein: CASSRQFSSYEQYF

J gene: TRBJ1-5
D gene: .
clone size: .
V gene: TRBV30
CDR3 DNA: TGTGCCTGGAGTCGGGGGCGCGAGGAGCCCCAGCATTTT
CDR3 protein: CAWSRGREEPQHF

J gene: TRBJ1-6
D gene: .
clone size: .
V gene: TRBV27
CDR3 DNA: TGTGCCAGCAGTTTATCGATGGGGGTTTATAATTCACCCCTCCACTTT
CDR3 protein: CASSLSMGVYNSPLHF

J gene: TRBJ2-7
D gene: .
clone size: .
V gene: TRBV11-3
CDR3 DNA: TGTGCCAGTCAAGGGTCCTACGAGCAGTACTTC
CDR3 protein: CASQGSYEQYF

J gene: TRBJ1-4
D gene: .
clone size: many
V gene: TRBV30
CDR3 DNA: TGTGCCTGGAGTTTGAATGCTAATGAAAAACTGTTTTTT
CDR3 protein: CAWSLNANEKLFF

J gene: TRBJ1-1
D gene: .
clone size: .
V gene: TRBV28
CDR3 DNA: TGTGCCAGCAGTTTATTGAGGGGACTCATGAACACTGAAGCTTTCTTT
CDR3 protein: CASSLLRGLMNTEAFF

J gene: TRBJ2-2
D gene: .
clone size: .
V gene: TRBV27
CDR3 DNA: TGTGCCAGCAGTTTATTAGTTACCCCCACCGGGGAGCTGTTTTTT
CDR3 protein: CASSLLVTPTGELFF

J gene: TRBJ2-2
D gene: TRBD1
clone size: .
V gene: TRBV11-2
CDR3 DNA: TGTGCCAGCAGCTTTCAGGGGGCGTGGACCGGGGAGCTGTTTTTT
CDR3 protein: CASSFQGAWTGELFF

J gene: TRBJ2-7
D gene: TRBD2
clone size: .
V gene: TRBV6-5
CDR3 DNA: TGTGCCAGCAGTTACTTTACTAGCGGGGGGGCCTACGAGCAGTACTTC
CDR3 protein: CASSYFTSGGAYEQYF

J gene: TRBJ1-2
D gene: TRBD1
clone size: .
V gene: TRBV7-2
CDR3 DNA: TGTGCCAGCAACTTTTTCGGGACAGGGCGTGGCTACACCTTC
CDR3 protein: CASNFFGTGRGYTF

J gene: TRBJ2-1
D gene: .
clone size: .
V gene: TRBV18
CDR3 DNA: TGTGCCAGCTCCCCAAGGGGGGACGAGCAGTTCTTC
CDR3 protein: CASSPRGDEQFF

J gene: TRBJ1-6
D gene: .
clone size: once
V gene: TRBV28
CDR3 DNA: TGTGCCAGCACGCCGGCCGGCCGTTATTCACCCCTCCACTTT
CDR3 protein: CASTPAGRYSPLHF

J gene: TRBJ2-2
D gene: TRBD2
clone size: .
V gene: TRBV7-2
CDR3 DNA: TGTGCCAGCAGCGCCTGGGGACTAGCGGGAAGTACCGGGGAGCTGTTTTTT
CDR3 protein: CASSAWGLAGSTGELFF

J gene: TRBJ1-6
D gene: .
clone size: .
V gene: TRBV2
CDR3 DNA: TGTGCCAGCAGTAAGACTGACTCCTATAATTCACCCCTCCACTTT
CDR3 protein: CASSKTDSYNSPLHF

J gene: TRBJ1-5
D gene: TRBD1
clone size: .
V gene: TRBV7-8
CDR3 DNA: TGTGCCAGCAGCCCCCGGACAGGGGGTCTCGGCAATCAGCCCCAGCATTTT
CDR3 protein: CASSPRTGGLGNQPQHF